Each of the 3 T cell receptor beta chains below was sequenced from the same sample in a study of T-cell memory formation after mild COVID-19. TCRdb re-analysed the 5' RACE reads in MiXCR, keeping a single row per CDR3 protein. The repertoire holds 250,000 or so distinct CDR3 sequences, over 9% seen once, with around 21% in the top ten. The sample consisted of PBMCs or a T cell subset sorted from them (not recorded which). The receptors shown here come from a man between 18 and 29 years old who had mild COVID-19 (a few samples of this study predate the infection). Cell type and time point are not known.

V is TRBV27 and J is TRBJ2-3; either TRBD1 or TRBD2 may supply D (6 bases each). The germline V and J ends were trimmed by 2 bases and 6 bases, with 15 bases remaining between them. CDR3 length: 15 amino acids. Germline loops: CDR1 MNHEY, CDR2 SMNVEV (reference sequence). The CDR3 sequence is CASSLALGGPDTQYF. The DNA of the CDR3 is TGTGCCAGCAGTTTAGCACTAGGGGGGCCCGATACGCAGTATTTT.

The rearrangement uses TRBV7-2 and TRBJ1-3; TRBD1 is a possible D gene (5 bases). Germline lookup yields CDR1 SGHTA and CDR2 FQGNSA. The CDR3 runs 14 residues. The V end lost 6 bases, the J end lost 0 bases, and 9 bases lay between the germline ends. The CDR3 loop is CASSRGVSGNTIYF. DNA for the CDR3: TGTGCCAGCAGTCGAGGGGTCTCTGGAAACACCATATATTTT. Full variable domain (rest looked up from reference TRBV7-2 and TRBJ1-3): GAGVSQSPSNKVTEKGKDVELRCDPISGHTALYWYRQSLGQGLEFLIYFQGNSAPDKSGLPSDRFSAERTGGSVSTLTIQRTQQEDSAVYLCASSRGVSGNTIYFGEGSWLTVV.

J is TRBJ2-5 and V is TRBV7-6, with 9 bases that match TRBD1. CDR1 and CDR2 (germline): SGHVS, FNYEAQ. The CDR3 extends over 14 amino acids. The J segment lost 4 bases and the V segment lost 4 bases, leaving 4 bases of the junction unmatched. CDR3 sequence reads: CASSYTQGAETQYF. The CDR3 DNA reads as TGTGCCAGCAGCTATACACAGGGGGCAGAGACCCAGTACTTC.